This paragraph covers one T cell receptor beta chain sequence. Its antigen remains unknown. With 1 base clipped from V and 5 bases from J, the junction kept 5 bases outside the gene matches. Looked up from germline, CDR1 is MNHNS and CDR2 is SASEGT. The CDR3 has 15 amino acids. RNA transcripts provided the source from which TCR beta CDR3 regions were amplified. First-round RT-PCR targeting the TCR CDR3 was performed with the HTBI primer set. A single record per CDR3 protein comes from TCRdb applying MiXCR to the multiplex PCR reads. The data show hundreds of thousands of distinct CDR3 sequences, with approximately 15% seen just once and 14% held by the top ten. This sample was taken from a study of T cells in Graves' hyperthyroidism and ophthalmopathy. Across the study: Peripheral blood was drawn at first diagnosis, prior to all treatment.

Study-wide results and caveats: Separation of ophthalmopathy from stable hyperthyroidism was achieved by a 13 V-J model. The majority of expanded thyroid clonotypes above 0.001 also appeared in blood.

Sequences were obtained from blood. The source is a woman aged 40 to 50 with Graves' hyperthyroidism. The V call is TRBV6-1, the J call TRBJ1-2, with 9 bases aligning to TRBD1. CDR3 protein: CASSEGRTGDYGYTF. The CDR3 bases are TGTGCCAGCAGTGAAGGAAGGACAGGGGATTATGGCTACACCTTC.